The rows below give T cell receptor beta chains drawn from one sample of a study of cytomegalovirus exposure and HLA in healthy donors. Sequencing used immunoSEQ multiplex PCR; TCRdb keeps in-frame clones, though not all of them. The data contain over 200,000 clones, roughly 87% of them singletons. Source material: PBMCs. These receptors were taken from a woman between 18 and 29 years old in good health and CMV-seropositive. Both conserved end residues are part of each CDR3. The D gene is left open where the match is weak. Size is stated for part of the rows, as once, few or many counts, or as a class when the clone is expanded.

d_call clone_size j_call v_call cdr3_aa cdr3_nt
. once TRBJ1-4 TRBV9 CASSVALGEFNEKLFF TGTGCCAGCAGCGTAGCTCTCGGGGAATTTAATGAAAAACTGTTTTTT
TRBD1 . TRBJ1-3 TRBV18 CASSPREQGARGNTIYF TGTGCCAGCTCACCCAGGGAACAGGGGGCGCGAGGAAACACCATATATTTT
. . TRBJ2-7 TRBV28 CASWGTRRLYEQYF TGTGCCAGCTGGGGGACTCGGAGGTTATACGAGCAGTACTTC
TRBD2 . TRBJ2-1 TRBV27 CASSEGASGREEQFF TGTGCCAGCAGTGAAGGGGCTAGCGGGAGGGAGGAGCAGTTCTTC
. . TRBJ2-3 TRBV5-1 CASSFASGGGADTQYF TGCGCCAGCAGCTTCGCTAGCGGTGGGGGCGCAGATACGCAGTATTTT
TRBD1 . TRBJ1-1 TRBV19 CASSMSQGPTEAFF TGTGCCAGTAGTATGTCACAGGGGCCCACTGAAGCTTTCTTT
. . TRBJ1-4 TRBV6-5 CASRPLGDEKLFF TGTGCCAGCAGACCCCTGGGAGACGAAAAACTGTTTTTT
TRBD1 . TRBJ2-1 TRBV27 CASRGIRGHNEQFF TGTGCCAGCAGGGGGATAAGGGGGCACAATGAGCAGTTCTTC
TRBD1 . TRBJ1-2 TRBV6-5 CASSVRDSYGYTF TGTGCCAGCAGTGTCCGGGACAGCTATGGCTACACCTTC
. . TRBJ1-1 TRBV4-1 CASSRTGSGEAFF TGCGCCAGCAGCCGAACAGGGTCTGGTGAAGCTTTCTTT
TRBD2 . TRBJ2-1 TRBV30 CAWSKGLSSYNEQFF TGTGCCTGGAGTAAGGGACTAAGCTCCTACAATGAGCAGTTCTTC
TRBD2 . TRBJ2-1 TRBV6-1 CASGTSEYNEQFF TGTGCCAGCGGGACTAGCGAATACAATGAGCAGTTCTTC
TRBD2 . TRBJ2-1 TRBV7-3 CASSLAGLAYNEQFF TGTGCCAGCAGCCTAGCGGGGCTTGCCTACAATGAGCAGTTCTTC
TRBD1 . TRBJ1-5 TRBV6-6 CASSYTTGDSNQPQHF TGTGCCAGCAGTTATACAACAGGGGATAGCAATCAGCCCCAGCATTTT
TRBD2 . TRBJ2-1 TRBV19 CASLYDSGYYNEQFF TGTGCCAGTCTCTATGATAGCGGGTACTACAATGAGCAGTTCTTC
TRBD1 . TRBJ2-7 TRBV6-6 CASSYATGATEQYF TGTGCCAGCAGTTACGCGACAGGGGCAACCGAGCAGTACTTC
. . TRBJ2-7 TRBV27 CASSLSSTHEQYF TGTGCCAGCAGTTTATCGTCGACTCACGAGCAGTACTTC
. . TRBJ2-7 TRBV5-1 CASSFISGFNEQYF TGCGCCAGCAGCTTCATTAGCGGATTTAACGAGCAGTACTTC
. once TRBJ2-1 TRBV7-2 CASSSSFKQFF TGTGCCAGCAGCTCCAGTTTTAAGCAGTTCTTC
TRBD1 . TRBJ1-5 TRBV28 CASSFDRGEPQHF TGTGCCAGCAGTTTTGACAGGGGGGAACCCCAGCATTTT
. . TRBJ2-2 TRBV9 CASSVAQEGVTGELFF TGTGCCAGCAGCGTAGCCCAGGAGGGTGTCACCGGGGAGCTGTTTTTT
. few TRBJ2-7 TRBV25-1 CASKKIQGPHEQYF TGTGCCAGCAAGAAGATACAGGGTCCCCACGAGCAGTACTTC
TRBD2 . TRBJ2-6 TRBV30 CAWSGWGGTSGANVLTF TGTGCCTGGAGTGGTTGGGGGGGGACCTCTGGGGCCAACGTCCTGACTTTC
. . TRBJ2-3 TRBV2 CASSRDRASTDTQYF TGTGCCAGCAGCCGAGACAGAGCTAGCACAGATACGCAGTATTTT
. . TRBJ2-7 TRBV7-3 CASSPRGGPTYEQYF TGTGCCAGCAGCCCCCGGGGAGGCCCAACCTACGAGCAGTACTTC
TRBD2 . TRBJ2-7 TRBV5-1 CASSLSLTSGTSYEQYF TGCGCCAGCAGCCTATCTCTGACTAGCGGGACATCCTACGAGCAGTACTTC
. . TRBJ1-2 TRBV9 CASSVDGPGVGYTF TGTGCCAGCAGCGTAGATGGCCCGGGGGTTGGCTACACCTTC
TRBD2 . TRBJ2-1 TRBV27 CASSLAGGPYNEQFF TGTGCCAGCAGTTTAGCGGGAGGGCCATACAATGAGCAGTTCTTC
. . TRBJ1-4 TRBV19 CASGVNEKLFF TGTGCCAGCGGGGTAAATGAAAAACTGTTTTTT
TRBD2 . TRBJ2-7 TRBV7-9 CASSAPLSGSAYEQYF TGTGCCAGCAGCGCTCCTCTGAGCGGGAGCGCCTACGAGCAGTACTTC
. . TRBJ2-5 TRBV29-1 CSVEDYGVEETQYF TGCAGCGTTGAAGATTACGGGGTAGAAGAGACCCAGTACTTC
TRBD1 . TRBJ1-1 TRBV7-9 CASSSTGLVYTEAFF TGTGCCAGCAGCTCGACAGGGCTAGTATATACTGAAGCTTTCTTT
TRBD1 . TRBJ1-5 TRBV27 CASSPDRGRGQPQHF TGTGCCAGCAGTCCCGACAGGGGTAGAGGTCAGCCCCAGCATTTT
. . TRBJ1-1 TRBV27 CASRFSGGDTEAFF TGTGCCAGCAGATTTTCGGGGGGGGACACTGAAGCTTTCTTT
. . TRBJ2-1 TRBV7-3 CASSTGLQDEQFF TGTGCCAGCAGCACGGGACTTCAGGATGAGCAGTTCTTC
TRBD2 . TRBJ2-4 TRBV5-1 CASRPSSGRINIQYF TGCGCCAGCAGACCTAGTAGCGGGAGAATTAACATTCAGTACTTC
. once TRBJ2-1 TRBV15 CATSREWRDNEQFF TGTGCCACCAGCAGAGAGTGGAGGGACAATGAGCAGTTCTTC
. . TRBJ2-5 TRBV5-1 CASSPGEYQGGETQYF TGCGCCAGCAGCCCCGGGGAGTACCAGGGGGGAGAGACCCAGTACTTC
. . TRBJ1-5 TRBV27 CASSFGGLGNQPQHF TGTGCCAGCAGTTTTGGAGGGTTGGGCAATCAGCCCCAGCATTTT
. . TRBJ2-1 TRBV7-8 CASSAGATNEQFF TGTGCCAGCAGCGCAGGGGCTACCAATGAGCAGTTCTTC
TRBD1 . TRBJ2-7 TRBV29-1 CSVDGDRGTSEQYF TGCAGCGTTGATGGGGACAGGGGGACCTCCGAGCAGTACTTC
TRBD1 . TRBJ1-2 TRBV4-1 CASSQPGQGARGYTF TGCGCCAGCAGCCAACCGGGACAGGGGGCGAGAGGCTACACCTTC
TRBD2 . TRBJ2-7 TRBV28 CASRKLAGVSYEQYF TGTGCCAGCAGGAAACTAGCGGGAGTGTCCTACGAGCAGTACTTC
TRBD2 . TRBJ2-3 TRBV18 CASSPPTTSDGVGTQYF TGTGCCAGCTCACCACCGACGACTAGCGACGGGGTTGGGACGCAGTATTTT
. . TRBJ1-5 TRBV10-2 CASRPTGARGQPQHF TGCGCCAGCAGGCCGACAGGCGCTAGGGGTCAGCCCCAGCATTTT
. . TRBJ2-7 TRBV7-9 CASSGELSMEQYF TGTGCCAGCAGCGGGGAGCTATCGATGGAGCAGTACTTC
. . TRBJ2-3 TRBV30 CAWSVGVSRGGLADTQYF TGTGCCTGGAGTGTAGGAGTGAGCAGGGGCGGATTGGCAGATACGCAGTATTTT
. . TRBJ1-3 TRBV13 CASSLAGGGGNTIYF TGTGCCAGCAGCTTAGCAGGAGGCGGTGGAAACACCATATATTTT
. . TRBJ2-7 TRBV30 CGLRRALGGEEYF TGTGGCCTTAGGCGGGCCCTCGGGGGTGAGGAGTACTTC
. . TRBJ2-5 TRBV11-1 CASSDVNKGETQYF TGTGCCAGCAGCGACGTGAATAAGGGGGAGACCCAGTACTTC
TRBD1 many TRBJ1-1 TRBV2 CAITQGEGTEAFF TGTGCCATTACACAGGGGGAAGGGACTGAAGCTTTCTTT
TRBD1 . TRBJ1-2 TRBV27 CASSPETGSIFYGYTF TGTGCCAGCAGTCCGGAGACAGGGAGCATCTTTTATGGCTACACCTTC